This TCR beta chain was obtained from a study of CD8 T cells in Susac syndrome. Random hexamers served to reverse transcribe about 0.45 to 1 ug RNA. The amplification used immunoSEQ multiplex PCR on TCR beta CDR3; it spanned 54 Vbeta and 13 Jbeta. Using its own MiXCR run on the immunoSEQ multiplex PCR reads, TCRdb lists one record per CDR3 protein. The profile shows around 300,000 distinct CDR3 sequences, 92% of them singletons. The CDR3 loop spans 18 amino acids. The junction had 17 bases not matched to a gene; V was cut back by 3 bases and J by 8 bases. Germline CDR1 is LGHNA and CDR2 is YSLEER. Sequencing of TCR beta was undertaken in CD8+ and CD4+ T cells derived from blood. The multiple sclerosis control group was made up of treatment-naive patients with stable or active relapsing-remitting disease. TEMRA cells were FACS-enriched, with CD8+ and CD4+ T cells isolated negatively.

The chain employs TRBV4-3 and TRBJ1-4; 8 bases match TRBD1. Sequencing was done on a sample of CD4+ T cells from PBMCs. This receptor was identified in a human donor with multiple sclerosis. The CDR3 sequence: CASSQSMGQALRGEKLFF. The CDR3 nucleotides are TGCGCCAGCAGCCAGTCCATGGGACAGGCCTTACGTGGGGAAAAACTGTTTTTT.